The entry that follows covers one TCR beta chain sequence. The sample originates from a study of human T cells and chemical hapten exposure. Across the whole study: Sensitization applied 2% DPC to around 2 cm by around 2 cm of upper inner arm skin.

The time point was: patch test 2, 6 weeks after DPC sensitization. The treatment is: therapeutic diphenylcyclopropenone sensitization with weekly scalp DPC. TCRdb re-called the RACE reads through MiXCR, storing one row per CDR3 protein. The sample lists 110,000 to 150,000 distinct CDR3 sequences, approximately 10% occurring once. The CDR3 contains 13 residues. Trimming stripped 6 bases from V and 8 bases from J, with 16 bases between. Germline values: CDR1 MDHEN, CDR2 SYDVKM. The sequences come from whole blood, collected in connection with sensitization to the hapten diphenylcyclopropenone (DPC). This clonotype was sampled from a woman aged 45-60 years with alopecia areata. Some clones in this sample may be carry-over from other donors' samples. V gene TRBV28 combines with J gene TRBJ1-2; D is perhaps TRBD1 (5 bases). The CDR3 spells CASRPGTAVGYTF. As DNA, the CDR3 is TGTGCCAGCAGGCCAGGGACGGCGGTCGGCTACACCTTC.